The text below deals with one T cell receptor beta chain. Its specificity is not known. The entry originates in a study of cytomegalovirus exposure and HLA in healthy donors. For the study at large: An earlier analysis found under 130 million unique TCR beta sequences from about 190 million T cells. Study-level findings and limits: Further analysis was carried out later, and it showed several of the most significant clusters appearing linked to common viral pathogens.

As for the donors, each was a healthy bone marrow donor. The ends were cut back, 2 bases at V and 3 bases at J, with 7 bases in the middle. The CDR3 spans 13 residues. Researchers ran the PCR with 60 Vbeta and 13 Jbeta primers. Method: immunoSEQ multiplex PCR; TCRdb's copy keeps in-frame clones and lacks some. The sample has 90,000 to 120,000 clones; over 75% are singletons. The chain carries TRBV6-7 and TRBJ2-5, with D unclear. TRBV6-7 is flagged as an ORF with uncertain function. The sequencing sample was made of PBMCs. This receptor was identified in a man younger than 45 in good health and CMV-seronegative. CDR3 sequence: CASSYKREETQYF. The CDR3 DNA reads TGTGCCAGCAGTTACAAGCGCGAAGAGACCCAGTACTTC.